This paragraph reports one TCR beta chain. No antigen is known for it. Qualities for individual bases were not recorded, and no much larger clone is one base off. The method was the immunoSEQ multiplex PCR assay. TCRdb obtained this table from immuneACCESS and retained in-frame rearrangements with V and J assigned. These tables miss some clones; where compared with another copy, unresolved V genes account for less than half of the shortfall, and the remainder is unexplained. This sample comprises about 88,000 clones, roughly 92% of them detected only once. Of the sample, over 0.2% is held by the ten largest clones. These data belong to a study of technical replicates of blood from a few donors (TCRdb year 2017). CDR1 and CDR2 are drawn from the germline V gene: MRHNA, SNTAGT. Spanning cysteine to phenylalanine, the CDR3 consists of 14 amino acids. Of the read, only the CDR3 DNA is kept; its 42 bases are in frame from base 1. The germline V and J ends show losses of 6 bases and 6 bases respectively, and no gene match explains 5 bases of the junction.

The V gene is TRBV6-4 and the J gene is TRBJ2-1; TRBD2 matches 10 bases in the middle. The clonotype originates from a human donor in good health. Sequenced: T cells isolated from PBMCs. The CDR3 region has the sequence CASRQREGPNEQFF. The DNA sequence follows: TGTGCCAGCAGGCAGCGGGAGGGCCCCAATGAGCAGTTCTTC.